This entry features one T cell receptor beta chain sequence. Its antigen is as yet unknown. Produced via immunoSEQ multiplex PCR; TCRdb's table is partial and in-frame only. The data show 31,000 or so clones, around 90% seen once. These data are taken from a study of OX40 agonist ivuxolimab in advanced cancers. Study outcomes and limitations: Among patients with partial responses at 0.1-3.0 mg/kg, clonal expansion was among the lowest.

V shed 1 base and J shed 2 bases, with 15 bases lying between them. The CDR3 runs to 16 residues. CDR1 is MNHNS, CDR2 SASEGT, per germline. Autoimmune disease history or systemic immunosuppression meant exclusion. The sequencing here drew on CD4+ or CD8+ T cells sorted from blood, taken in a trial of the OX40 agonist ivuxolimab. The TCR originated in an adult with an advanced solid tumor such as melanoma, head and neck, liver or kidney cancer. The chain uses TRBV6-1 and TRBJ2-7, with D tentatively TRBD2 (6 bases). DNA of the CDR3: TGTGCCAGCAGTGAAGTGCCCCGCGGGGACCCCTACGAGCAGTACTTC. Protein product: CASSEVPRGDPYEQYF.